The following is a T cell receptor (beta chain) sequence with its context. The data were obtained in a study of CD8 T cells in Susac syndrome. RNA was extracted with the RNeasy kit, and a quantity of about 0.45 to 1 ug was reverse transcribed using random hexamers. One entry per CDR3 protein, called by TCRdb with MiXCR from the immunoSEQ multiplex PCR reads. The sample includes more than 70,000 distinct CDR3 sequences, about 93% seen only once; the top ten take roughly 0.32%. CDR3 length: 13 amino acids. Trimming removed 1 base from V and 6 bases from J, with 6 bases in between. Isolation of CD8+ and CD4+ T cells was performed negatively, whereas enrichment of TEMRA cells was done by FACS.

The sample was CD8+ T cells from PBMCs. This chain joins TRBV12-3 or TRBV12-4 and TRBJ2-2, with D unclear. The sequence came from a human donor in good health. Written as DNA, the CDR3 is TGTGCCAGCAGTTTAGAGGGTTCCGGGGAGCTGTTTTTT. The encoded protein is CASSLEGSGELFF.